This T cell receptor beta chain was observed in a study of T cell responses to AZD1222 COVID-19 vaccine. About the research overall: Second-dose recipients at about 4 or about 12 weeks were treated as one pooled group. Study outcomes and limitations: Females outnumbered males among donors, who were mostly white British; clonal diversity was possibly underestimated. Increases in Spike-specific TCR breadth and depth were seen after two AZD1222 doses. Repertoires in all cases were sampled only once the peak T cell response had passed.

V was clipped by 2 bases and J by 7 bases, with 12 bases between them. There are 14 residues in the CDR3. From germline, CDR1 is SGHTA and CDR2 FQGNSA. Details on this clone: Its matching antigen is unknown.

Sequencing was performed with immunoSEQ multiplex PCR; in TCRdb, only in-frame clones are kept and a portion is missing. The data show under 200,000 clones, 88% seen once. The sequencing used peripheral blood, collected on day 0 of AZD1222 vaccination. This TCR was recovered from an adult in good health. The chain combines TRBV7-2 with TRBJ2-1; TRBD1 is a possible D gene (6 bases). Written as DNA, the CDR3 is TGTGCCAGCAGCTTACTGCAGGGGACAAATGAGCAGTTCTTC. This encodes CASSLLQGTNEQFF. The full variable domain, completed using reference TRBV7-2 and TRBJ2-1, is GAGVSQSPSNKVTEKGKDVELRCDPISGHTALYWYRQSLGQGLEFLIYFQGNSAPDKSGLPSDRFSAERTGGSVSTLTIQRTQQEDSAVYLCASSLLQGTNEQFFGPGTRLTVL.